What follows are 17 T cell receptor beta chains derived from one specimen sequenced in a study of cytomegalovirus exposure and HLA in healthy donors. Assay used: immunoSEQ multiplex PCR; TCRdb lists only in-frame clones, some missing. The table records tens of thousands of clones, 90% of them present only once. The material sequenced was PBMCs. Receptors were obtained from a man aged 18 to 30 in good health and CMV-seronegative.

CDR3 in amino acids: CASSQDSRGSNSYEQYF. The CDR3 DNA reads TGCGCCAGCAGCCAAGATTCGCGCGGTTCTAACTCCTACGAGCAGTACTTC. The V call is TRBV4-3, the J call TRBJ2-7; no reliable D call. Germline CDR1 reads LGHNA; CDR2 reads YSLEER. V was cut by 0 bases and J by 0 bases, with 15 bases left in between. The CDR3 covers 17 residues.

The V and J genes are TRBV28 and TRBJ2-7; 8 bases align to TRBD1. The CDR3 has 16 amino acids. Losses at the gene ends were 4 bases for V and 3 bases for J; bases not matched to a gene: 11. The germline CDR1 and CDR2 sequences are MDHEN and SYDVKM. This chain's CDR3 is CASSSHGQGLGYEQYF. CDR3 DNA: TGTGCCAGCAGTTCTCACGGACAGGGCCTTGGCTACGAGCAGTACTTC.

The rearrangement links TRBV6-1 to TRBJ2-1, with 7 bases aligning to TRBD2. Germline V CDR1 and CDR2: MNHNS, SASEGT. CDR3 size: 16 residues. Trimming at V came to 3 bases and at J to 8 bases, leaving 13 bases not matched to a gene. In nucleotides, the CDR3 is TGTGCCAGCAGTGACCTTAGGGGCGGGAGATTCGATGAGCAGTTCTTC. Amino acid sequence: CASSDLRGGRFDEQFF.

This clone was counted a single time. The genes are TRBV6-5 and TRBJ2-7; a weak D match, TRBD1 (5 bases). In germline, CDR1 is MNHEY, CDR2 SVGAGI. CDR3 length: 15 residues. Trimming cost V 6 bases and J 4 bases, with 19 bases left between them. The CDR3 nucleotides are TGTGCCAGCAGCTATCGGTTAGGGGATGGTTACGAGCAGTACTTC. This encodes CASSYRLGDGYEQYF.

The chain couples TRBV6-1 to TRBJ1-5, with unresolved D. Germline CDR1 and CDR2: MNHNS and SASEGT. There are 14 residues in the CDR3. Between the trimmed V and J ends, which lost 6 bases and 6 bases, there was a span of 15 bases. CDR3 amino acids: CASRLEGKAQPQHF. Here the CDR3 DNA reads TGTGCCAGCAGGCTTGAGGGAAAAGCTCAGCCCCAGCATTTT.

The rearrangement uses TRBV7-9 and TRBJ2-2, with 8 bases that match TRBD1. The CDR3 extends over 17 amino acids. J gave up 3 bases and V 5 bases, and 11 bases lay outside the gene matches. CDR1 is SEHNR and CDR2 is FQNEAQ in the germline V gene (reference sequence). The CDR3: CASSQGFGQGDTGELFF. As DNA, the CDR3 is TGTGCCAGCAGCCAAGGGTTCGGACAGGGCGACACCGGGGAGCTGTTTTTT.

The chain has TRBV29-1 and TRBJ2-7; 9 positions match TRBD2. The germline gives CDR1 SQVTM, CDR2 ANQGSEA. V lost 7 bases, J lost 4 bases, and 11 bases stayed unmatched. The CDR3 extends over 14 amino acids. CDR3 protein: CSASLGTSKYEQYF. The CDR3 coding sequence is TGCAGCGCCTCCCTCGGGACTAGCAAGTACGAGCAGTACTTC.

V gene TRBV7-2 combines with J gene TRBJ2-5; perhaps TRBD1 as D (6 bases). Per germline, CDR1 SGHTA and CDR2 FQGNSA. The CDR3 totals 12 residues. V was cut by 5 bases and J by 5 bases, with 9 bases left in between. In DNA, the CDR3 is TGTGCCAGCAGCCGGCAGGGGGAGACCCAGTACTTC. Translated, it gives CASSRQGETQYF.

J is TRBJ2-2 and V is TRBV7-8; TRBD2 matches 10 bases. The CDR3 sequence is 15 residues long. V was pared by 4 bases and J by 1 base, with 0 bases of the junction left unmatched. Germline assignment: CDR1 SGHVS and CDR2 FQNEAQ. Written as DNA, the CDR3 is TGTGCCAGCAGCTGGACTAGCGGGAACACCGGGGAGCTGTTTTTT. This translates into CASSWTSGNTGELFF.

The V call is TRBV20-1, the J call TRBJ2-2, with a tentative D call TRBD2 (5 bases). V was clipped by 6 bases and J by 6 bases, with 8 bases between them. This CDR3 is 11 amino acids long. Germline V gene lookup returns CDR1 DFQATT and CDR2 SNEGSKA (reference sequence). The CDR3 loop is CSAEGAGELFF. Written as DNA, the CDR3 is TGCAGTGCCGAGGGAGCCGGGGAGCTGTTTTTT.

This clone has more than one count but fewer than ten. This chain uses TRBV6-1 with TRBJ2-1; D may be TRBD1 (5 bases). Trimming removed 5 bases at V and 6 bases at J, with 14 bases between. The germline CDR1 and CDR2 sequences are MNHNS and SASEGT. The CDR3 loop spans 14 amino acids. The CDR3 protein is CASSLNPGANEQFF. Written as DNA, the CDR3 is TGTGCCAGCAGTCTAAATCCTGGGGCCAATGAGCAGTTCTTC.

This clone showed up just a few times. The rearrangement uses TRBV14 and TRBJ1-4; TRBD1 matches at 7 bases. J lost 6 bases, V lost 5 bases, and 12 bases had no gene match. This CDR3 has 16 residues. Germline CDR1 reads SGHDN; CDR2 reads FVKESK. Here the CDR3 DNA reads TGTGCCAGCAGCGGACGAGGGGGCCGAGGCTATGAAAAACTGTTTTTT. Translated, it gives CASSGRGGRGYEKLFF. Complete variable domain (other parts from reference TRBV14 and TRBJ1-4): EAGVTQFPSHSVIEKGQTVTLRCDPISGHDNLYWYRRVMGKEIKFLLHFVKESKQDESGMPNNRFLAERTGGTYSTLKVQPAELEDSGVYFCASSGRGGRGYEKLFFGSGTQLSVL.

V and J are TRBV6-1 and TRBJ2-3; TRBD2 aligns across 9 bases. There are 18 residues in the CDR3. The V segment lost 3 bases and the J segment 9 bases; nucleotides outside the gene matches: 19. From germline, CDR1 is MNHNS and CDR2 SASEGT. CDR3 protein: CASSDMIAGAPQLATQYF. The CDR3 coding sequence is TGTGCCAGCAGTGATATGATAGCGGGAGCTCCCCAGCTTGCCACGCAGTATTTT.

The chain couples TRBV10-1 to TRBJ2-2, with a tentative D call TRBD1 (6 bases). The CDR3 length is 17 residues. Germline CDR1 and CDR2: WNHNN and SYGVQD (reference sequence). The V end was cut by 3 bases, the J end by 3 bases, with 17 bases between. Here the CDR3 reads CASSDTGTPDDTGELFF. The CDR3 coding sequence is TGCGCCAGCAGTGATACCGGGACACCCGATGACACCGGGGAGCTGTTTTTT.

The chain is built from TRBV6-5 and TRBJ2-7; weak D call: TRBD1 (5 bases). In germline, CDR1 is MNHEY, CDR2 SVGAGI. CDR3 length: 15 amino acids. The V end lost 0 bases, the J end lost 3 bases, and 12 bases lay between the germline ends. CDR3: CASSYSGQGGYEQYF. DNA for the CDR3: TGTGCCAGCAGTTACTCAGGGCAGGGTGGCTACGAGCAGTACTTC.

The genes are TRBV4-1 and TRBJ2-7; D possibly corresponds to TRBD2 (6 bases). Germline CDR1 reads MGHRA; CDR2 reads YSYEKL. Trimming shortened V by 1 base and J by 5 bases, and 9 bases separated the two germline ends. This CDR3 is built from 13 residues. The CDR3: CASSQGPGDEQYF. CDR3 DNA: TGCGCCAGCAGCCAAGGTCCGGGAGACGAGCAGTACTTC.

The chain has TRBV4-1 and TRBJ2-7, with 10 bases lining up with TRBD2. After removal of 0 bases from V and 7 bases from J, the junction contained 9 bases not matched to a gene. From germline, CDR1 is MGHRA and CDR2 YSYEKL. The CDR3 length is 16 residues. CDR3 loop: CASSQDAASGSLEQYF. Here the CDR3 DNA reads TGCGCCAGCAGCCAAGATGCGGCTAGCGGGAGCCTTGAGCAGTACTTC.